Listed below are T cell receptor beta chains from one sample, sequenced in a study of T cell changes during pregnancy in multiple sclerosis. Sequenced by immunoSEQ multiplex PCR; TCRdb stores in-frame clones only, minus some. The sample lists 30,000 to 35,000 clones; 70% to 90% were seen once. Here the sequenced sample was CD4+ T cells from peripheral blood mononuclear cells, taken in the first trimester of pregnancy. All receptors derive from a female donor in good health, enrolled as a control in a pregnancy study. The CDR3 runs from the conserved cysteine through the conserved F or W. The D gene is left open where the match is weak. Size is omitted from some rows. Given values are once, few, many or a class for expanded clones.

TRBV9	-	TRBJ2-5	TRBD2	TGTGCCAGCAGTCACGGCGGGGGGACCCACCAAGAGACCCAGTACTTC	CASSHGGGTHQETQYF
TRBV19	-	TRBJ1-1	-	TGTGCCAGTAGTCCCAGTGGGGGAGGGACTGAAGCTTTCTTT	CASSPSGGGTEAFF
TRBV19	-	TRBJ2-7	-	TGTGCCAGCACCAGTCAGACCGGGAGTTACGAGCAGTACTTC	CASTSQTGSYEQYF
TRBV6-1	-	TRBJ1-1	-	TGTGCCAGCTCCCGGGCAGGAGGGAATGGTGAAGCTTTCTTT	CASSRAGGNGEAFF
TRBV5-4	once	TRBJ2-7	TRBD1	TGTGCCAGCAGCTTGGGGACAGGCGGGCGGTACTTC	CASSLGTGGRYF
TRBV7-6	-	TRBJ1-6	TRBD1	TGTGCCAGCAGCCCTCAGACAGGGGACAATTCACCCCTCCACTTT	CASSPQTGDNSPLHF
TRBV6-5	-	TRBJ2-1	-	TGTGCCAGCAGTTACCTTGCAGGCCGCTCGCGCTATGAGCAGTTCTTC	CASSYLAGRSRYEQFF
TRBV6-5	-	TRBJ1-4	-	TGTGCCAGCAGTTCTAACAGGGACGCTTTTGAAAAACTGTTTTTT	CASSSNRDAFEKLFF
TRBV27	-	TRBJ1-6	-	TGTGCCGGCAGTTTAACAGGGTTAAATTCACCCCTCCACTTT	CAGSLTGLNSPLHF
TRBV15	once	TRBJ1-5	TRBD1	TGTGCCACCAGCACCGGACAGGGGAATCAGCCCCAGCATTTT	CATSTGQGNQPQHF
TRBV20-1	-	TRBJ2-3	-	TGCAGTGCTCCGCGGGTAGATACGCAGTATTTT	CSAPRVDTQYF
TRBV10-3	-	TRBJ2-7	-	TGTGCCATCAGGGCTGGGCAGGCCGGTTACGAGCAGTACTTC	CAIRAGQAGYEQYF
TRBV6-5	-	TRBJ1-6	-	TGTGCCAGCAGTTATGGGCGGACAAATTCACCCCTCCACTTT	CASSYGRTNSPLHF
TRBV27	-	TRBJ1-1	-	TGTGCCAGCAAGTCACGGGGGACCATCTCGAACACTGAAGCTTTCTTT	CASKSRGTISNTEAFF
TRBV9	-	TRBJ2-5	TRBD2	TGTGCCAGCAGCGCGTCCGGGACTATCGGAGAGACCCAGTACTTC	CASSASGTIGETQYF
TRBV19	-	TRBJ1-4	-	TGTGCCAGTAGTATCCAGGGGTATGAAAAACTGTTTTTT	CASSIQGYEKLFF
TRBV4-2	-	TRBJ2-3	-	TGTGCCAGCAGCCAAGAGGTCAGTAGGGGATTAGATACGCAGTATTTT	CASSQEVSRGLDTQYF
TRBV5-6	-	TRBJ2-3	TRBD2	TGTGCCAGCAGCTTGATGGGGCGGGGGGCCACAGATACGCAGTATTTT	CASSLMGRGATDTQYF
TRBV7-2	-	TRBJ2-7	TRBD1	TGTGCCAGCACCCGTGAGGGACAGGGAACCGAGCAGTACTTC	CASTREGQGTEQYF
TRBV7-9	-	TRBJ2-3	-	TGTGCCAGCAGCTTATGGCTAGCCAGCACAGATACGCAGTATTTT	CASSLWLASTDTQYF
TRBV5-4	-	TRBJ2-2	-	TGTGCCAGCAGCTTAAGTGTGAACAGATACACCGGGGAGCTGTTTTTT	CASSLSVNRYTGELFF
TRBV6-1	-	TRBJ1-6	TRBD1	TGTGCCAGCAGGACAGGGGTTAGTAACAATTCACCCCTCCACTTT	CASRTGVSNNSPLHF
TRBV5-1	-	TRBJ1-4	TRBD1	TGCGCCAGCAGCTCGCAGGGGGCGGTTGAGGAAAAACTGTTTTTT	CASSSQGAVEEKLFF
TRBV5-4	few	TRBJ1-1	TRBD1	TGTGCCAGCAGCTACGACAGGGGAGGTTACACTGAAGCTTTCTTT	CASSYDRGGYTEAFF
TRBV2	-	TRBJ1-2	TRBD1	TGTGCCAGCATCACGGACAGGGGGCGAGGCTACACCTTC	CASITDRGRGYTF
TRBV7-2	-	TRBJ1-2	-	TGTGCCAGCACAAGACCAGGGACTAACTATGGCTACACCTTC	CASTRPGTNYGYTF
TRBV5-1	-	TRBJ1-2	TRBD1	TGCGCCAGCAGCACGTCGGACAGGGGGGGCTACACCTTC	CASSTSDRGGYTF
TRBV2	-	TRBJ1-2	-	TGTGCCAGCAGTATAAGAGGGGGGGGATCTCAAGGCTACACCTTC	CASSIRGGGSQGYTF
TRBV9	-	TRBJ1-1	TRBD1	TGTGCCAGCAGCGTAAGGGACAGGGGAGACACTGAAGCTTTCTTT	CASSVRDRGDTEAFF
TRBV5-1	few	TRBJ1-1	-	TGCGCCAGCAGCCCACAGGAGAACACTGAAGCTTTCTTT	CASSPQENTEAFF
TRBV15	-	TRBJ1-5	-	TGTGCCACCAGCAGAGATATCATGGACAGAGATCAGCCCCAGCATTTT	CATSRDIMDRDQPQHF
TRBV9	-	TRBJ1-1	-	TGTGCCAGCAGCGCCCCAGGAGGGGCGGACACTGAAGCTTTCTTT	CASSAPGGADTEAFF
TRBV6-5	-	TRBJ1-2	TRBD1	TGTGCCAGCAGTCGGACAGGGCTCTATGGCTACACCTTC	CASSRTGLYGYTF
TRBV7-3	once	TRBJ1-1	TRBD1	TGTGCCAGCAGCTTAACCTTTACCTCCAGGGGGGAAGGTGAAGCTTTCTTT	CASSLTFTSRGEGEAFF
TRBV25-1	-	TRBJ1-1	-	TGTGCCAGCAGTGGATCAGTGAACACTGAAGCTTTCTTT	CASSGSVNTEAFF
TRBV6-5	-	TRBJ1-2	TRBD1	TGTGCCAGCAGTTACCAGGGGACAGGAGGTAGCTATGGCTACACCTTC	CASSYQGTGGSYGYTF
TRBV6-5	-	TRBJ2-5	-	TGTGCCAGCAGTCCGGGCCAAAACCGGGGGACCCAGTACTTC	CASSPGQNRGTQYF
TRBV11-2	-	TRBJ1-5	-	TGTGCCAGCAGCTTAGAGGACTTCGGGGAATGGGTTAGCAATCAGCCCCAGCATTTT	CASSLEDFGEWVSNQPQHF
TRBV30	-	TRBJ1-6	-	TGTGCCTGGAAATCAGGGGAGTTTTCACCCCTCCACTTT	CAWKSGEFSPLHF
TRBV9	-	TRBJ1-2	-	TGTGCCAGCAGCGTAGGTGGAATCGGGGGCTATGGCTACACCTTC	CASSVGGIGGYGYTF
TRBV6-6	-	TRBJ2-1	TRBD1	TGTGCCAGCAGTTCCGGGACAGGGGCCTACAATGAGCAGTTCTTC	CASSSGTGAYNEQFF
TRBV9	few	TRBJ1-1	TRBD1	TGTGCCAGCAGCGAAACGGGACAGCGGAACACTGAAGCTTTCTTT	CASSETGQRNTEAFF
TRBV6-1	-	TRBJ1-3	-	TGTGCCAGCAGTGAAGGGAGGTTACGGAACACCATATATTTT	CASSEGRLRNTIYF
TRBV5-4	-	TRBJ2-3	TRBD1	TGTGCCAGCAGCTTGGACGGACAGGGGGCTTCAGATACGCAGTATTTT	CASSLDGQGASDTQYF
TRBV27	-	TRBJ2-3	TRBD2	TGTGCCAGCAGACCTCGGACTAGCGGGGGGAGAACAGATACGCAGTATTTT	CASRPRTSGGRTDTQYF
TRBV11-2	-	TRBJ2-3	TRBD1	TGTGCCAGCAGAGCAATCAGGGGGATGGCGGTCGATACGCAGTATTTT	CASRAIRGMAVDTQYF
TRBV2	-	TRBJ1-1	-	TGTGCCAGCAGTGCCGGGGGGGGTAACACTGAAGCTTTCTTT	CASSAGGGNTEAFF
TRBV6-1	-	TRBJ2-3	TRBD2	TGTGCCAGCAGGATTGGGGTTCGGGGGGGGCAGTATTTT	CASRIGVRGGQYF
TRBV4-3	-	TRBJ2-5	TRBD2	TGCGCCAGCAGCCAAGGGATCGGGACTAGCGGTTCCCAAGAGACCCAGTACTTC	CASSQGIGTSGSQETQYF
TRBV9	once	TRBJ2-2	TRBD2	TGTGCCAGCAGCGGGGTCGGCGGGGGGGCCGGTACCGGGGAGCTGTTTTTT	CASSGVGGGAGTGELFF
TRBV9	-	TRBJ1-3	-	TGTGCCAGCAGTGACGACAGGAGTGGAAACACCATATATTTT	CASSDDRSGNTIYF
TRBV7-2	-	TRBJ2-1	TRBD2	TGTGCCAGCAGCTTACGGGGGGGCAGAGAGCAGTTCTTC	CASSLRGGREQFF
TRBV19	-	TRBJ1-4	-	TGTGCCAGTAGCATGAGAGTCCACCGGGGGGAAAAACTGTTTTTT	CASSMRVHRGEKLFF
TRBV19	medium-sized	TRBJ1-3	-	TGTGCCAGTAGTATAATGGGGACTTCCTCAGGGGGAAACACCATATATTTT	CASSIMGTSSGGNTIYF
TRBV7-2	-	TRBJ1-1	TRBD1	TGTGCCAGCAGCCCGGACAGGAGGTCGGTGGCCGAAGCTTTCTTT	CASSPDRRSVAEAFF
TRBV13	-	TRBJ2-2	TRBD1	TGTGCCAGCAGCTCGCGACAGGGGGCCGGGGAGCTGTTTTTT	CASSSRQGAGELFF
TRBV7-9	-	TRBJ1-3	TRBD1	TGTGCCAGCAGCTTAGGGGACAGGGTCAGTGGAAACACCATATATTTT	CASSLGDRVSGNTIYF
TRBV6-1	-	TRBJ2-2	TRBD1	TGTGCCAGCAGGGGAGGACAGGGTGGGACCGGGGAGCTGTTTTTT	CASRGGQGGTGELFF
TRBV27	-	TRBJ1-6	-	TGTGCCAGCAGTTTCAGGGTTTCTGAACAAGTCTCCTATAATTCACCCCTCCACTTT	CASSFRVSEQVSYNSPLHF
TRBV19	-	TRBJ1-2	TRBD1	TGTGCCAGTAGTATTGGGACAGGGTCCGGCTACACCTTC	CASSIGTGSGYTF